The 17 T cell receptor beta chains presented below share a single source sample, sequenced in a study of blood T cell repertoires in COVID-19. This table comes from immunoSEQ multiplex PCR, and its TCRdb copy is limited to in-frame clones, with some not included. This sample carries a few hundred thousand clones, around 88% of them seen once, and the ten largest clones take approximately 1.6%. Sequencing input: peripheral blood. The receptors stem from a woman in her twenties or thirties with COVID-19, enrolled during active disease.

This clone has only a few counts. The chain is built from TRBV5-5 and TRBJ1-2; no firm D call. V was cut by 4 bases and J by 0 bases, with 7 bases left in between. There are 13 residues in the CDR3. Germline V CDR1 and CDR2: SGHKS, YYEKEE (reference sequence). The CDR3 coding sequence is TGTGCCAGCAGCCGAGGGTCTAACTATGGCTACACCTTC. The encoded protein is CASSRGSNYGYTF.

V is TRBV5-5 and J is TRBJ2-5; 7 nucleotides match TRBD2. CDR3 size: 15 residues. Per the germline V gene, CDR1 is SGHKS and CDR2 is YYEKEE (reference sequence). V dropped 1 base and J dropped 1; count of bases not matched to a gene: 4. CDR3 in amino acids: CASSLPAGPQETQYF. The CDR3 DNA sequence: TGTGCCAGCAGCTTGCCAGCGGGGCCCCAAGAGACCCAGTACTTC.

The V call is TRBV5-1, the J call TRBJ2-5, with D perhaps TRBD2 (5 bases). The V and J ends lost 0 bases and 8 bases respectively, with 17 bases between them. The CDR3 extends over 15 amino acids. Germline CDR1 SGHRS, CDR2 YFSETQ. The CDR3 sequence: CASSLEVGDLDTQYF. CDR3 sequence (DNA): TGCGCCAGCAGCTTGGAAGTGGGAGATCTAGACACCCAGTACTTC. Filled out from reference TRBV5-1 and TRBJ2-5, the complete variable domain reads KAGVTQTPRYLIKTRGQQVTLSCSPISGHRSVSWYQQTPGQGLQFLFEYFSETQRNKGNFPGRFSGRQFSNSRSEMNVSTLELGDSALYLCASSLEVGDLDTQYFGPGTRLLVL.

This chain's CDR3 is CASRVGPGTASISYEQYV. The DNA for the CDR3 is TGTGCCAGCAGGGTTGGCCCTGGGACAGCTTCGATTTCCTACGAGCAGTACGTC. This chain uses TRBV28 with TRBJ2-7; 7 bases fit TRBD1. The germline V gene encodes CDR1 MDHEN and CDR2 SYDVKM. This CDR3 is built from 18 residues. The ends lost 6 bases at V and 1 base at J; junction bases unmatched: 18.

This clone was seen a single time. The chain has TRBV7-9 and TRBJ2-7, with TRBD1 matching over 9 bases. V lost 5 bases, J lost 8 bases, and 13 bases stayed unmatched. The germline gives CDR1 SEHNR, CDR2 FQNEAQ (reference sequence). The CDR3 is 15 residues long. CDR3 bases: TGTGCCAGCAGCCCCGCACAGGGGGCCCTTGGGCAGCAGTACGTC. Translation gives CASSPAQGALGQQYV.

This clone was counted between two and nine times. The same CDR3 is also encoded by other DNA sequences in this sample. The chain joins TRBV14 to TRBJ1-2; D might be TRBD1 (5 bases). CDR3 length equals 13 residues. Germline V lookup: CDR1 SGHDN, CDR2 FVKESK. Trimming cost V 1 base and J 2 bases, with 5 bases left between them. CDR3: CASSQGQNYGYTF. CDR3 DNA: TGTGCCAGCAGCCAAGGACAGAACTATGGCTACACCTTC.

The chain employs TRBV10-3 and TRBJ1-5; D perhaps matches TRBD1 (5 bases). The CDR3 runs to 17 residues. Trimming pared 8 bases from V and 1 base from J, leaving 21 bases between. CDR1 and CDR2 (germline): ENHRY, SYGVKD. The CDR3 protein is CAIPEEKGSRSNQPQHF. CDR3 coding DNA: TGTGCCATCCCTGAGGAGAAGGGGTCGAGGAGCAATCAGCCCCAGCATTTT.

The chain has TRBV12-3 or TRBV12-4 and TRBJ2-1; 10 positions match TRBD1. This CDR3 spans 13 amino acids. The J segment lost 9 bases and the V segment lost 6 bases, leaving 5 bases of the junction unmatched. The CDR3 DNA follows: TGTGCCAGCAGATCGACAGGGGGCTTTGAGCAGTTCTTC. This gives the protein CASRSTGGFEQFF.

This clone came up a few times. V is TRBV5-1 and J is TRBJ2-7, with 10 bases aligning to TRBD1. Germline CDR1 is SGHRS and CDR2 is YFSETQ. Unmatched junction bases numbered 3, after V lost 3 bases and J lost 3 bases. This CDR3 region has 14 residues. CDR3 nucleotide sequence: TGCGCCAGCAGCTCCGGGACAGGGGACTACGAGCAGTACTTC. Translated: CASSSGTGDYEQYF.

V and J are TRBV6-5 and TRBJ2-5, with TRBD1 matching over 7 bases. Trimming cost V 5 bases and J 2 bases; bases outside gene matches: 8. CDR3 size: 15 residues. Germline lookup yields CDR1 MNHEY and CDR2 SVGAGI. Written as DNA, the CDR3 is TGTGCCAGCAGTCTGAACCGACAGGGACAAGAGACCCAGTACTTC. This gives the protein CASSLNRQGQETQYF.

J is TRBJ1-2 and V is TRBV3-1 (or the pseudogene TRBV3-2); D not certain. There are 12 residues in the CDR3. Germline V gene data show CDR1 as LGHDT and CDR2 as YNNKEL (reference sequence). Between the trimmed V and J ends, which lost 6 bases and 2 bases, there was a span of 7 bases. The CDR3 spells CASSRGNYGYTF. CDR3 DNA sequence: TGTGCCAGCAGTCGAGGAAACTATGGCTACACCTTC.

In DNA, the CDR3 is TGCGCCAGCAGCCAAGAGCGAGATTTCACTGAAGCTTTCTTT. Its protein product is CASSQERDFTEAFF. The chain is built from TRBV4-1 and TRBJ1-1; D unclear. Between the trimmed V and J ends, which lost 0 bases and 4 bases, there was a span of 9 bases. Looked up from germline, CDR1 is MGHRA and CDR2 is YSYEKL. This CDR3 is 14 amino acids long.

Regarding this clone: The junction does not match germline at one end; this may be a read error. The chain combines TRBV24-1 with TRBJ2-3; 12 bases map to TRBD1. Germline-derived CDR1 and CDR2 are KGHDR and SFDVKD. The CDR3 is 17 residues long. The CDR3 protein is CATSDVGTGGRTGTQYF. The CDR3 DNA sequence: TGTGCCACCAGTGACGTTGGGACAGGGGGCAGGACAGGTACGCAGTATTTT.

The chain uses TRBV18 and TRBJ1-2; D may be TRBD1 (5 bases). The CDR3 spans 14 residues. The V end was cut by 2 bases, the J end by 3 bases, with 10 bases between. Per germline, CDR1 KGHSH and CDR2 LQKENI. CDR3 in amino acids: CASSPGRVDYGYTF. CDR3 DNA: TGTGCCAGCTCACCAGGCAGGGTCGACTATGGCTACACCTTC.

The chain links TRBV4-1 to TRBJ2-3; a weak D match, TRBD1 (6 bases). V was clipped by 3 bases and J by 6 bases, with 7 bases between them. The CDR3 runs to 12 residues. Looked up from germline, CDR1 is MGHRA and CDR2 is YSYEKL. The CDR3 nucleotides are TGCGCCAGCAGCCACGACAGGGATACGCAGTATTTT. This encodes CASSHDRDTQYF.

This clone was seen more than once but under ten times. The J gene is TRBJ1-5, the V gene TRBV28; 8 positions agree with TRBD1. Looked up from germline, CDR1 is MDHEN and CDR2 is SYDVKM. The V gene end was trimmed by 3 bases and the J gene end by 7 bases; junction bases not matched to a gene: 8. The CDR3 is made up of 15 amino acids. This CDR3 is CASSLRGRGHQPQHF. The DNA of the CDR3 is TGTGCCAGCAGTTTGCGGGGCAGGGGGCACCAGCCCCAGCATTTT.

The chain employs TRBV2 and TRBJ1-1; D is ambiguous. The CDR3 is 13 amino acids. Germline-derived CDR1 and CDR2 are SNHLY and FYNNEI. V lost 8 bases and J 12 bases, leaving 22 bases between the germline ends. The CDR3 DNA reads as TGTGCCAGCGGCCTTCAAAGCAGGCCTTTACCTTTCTTT. Its translation: CASGLQSRPLPFF.